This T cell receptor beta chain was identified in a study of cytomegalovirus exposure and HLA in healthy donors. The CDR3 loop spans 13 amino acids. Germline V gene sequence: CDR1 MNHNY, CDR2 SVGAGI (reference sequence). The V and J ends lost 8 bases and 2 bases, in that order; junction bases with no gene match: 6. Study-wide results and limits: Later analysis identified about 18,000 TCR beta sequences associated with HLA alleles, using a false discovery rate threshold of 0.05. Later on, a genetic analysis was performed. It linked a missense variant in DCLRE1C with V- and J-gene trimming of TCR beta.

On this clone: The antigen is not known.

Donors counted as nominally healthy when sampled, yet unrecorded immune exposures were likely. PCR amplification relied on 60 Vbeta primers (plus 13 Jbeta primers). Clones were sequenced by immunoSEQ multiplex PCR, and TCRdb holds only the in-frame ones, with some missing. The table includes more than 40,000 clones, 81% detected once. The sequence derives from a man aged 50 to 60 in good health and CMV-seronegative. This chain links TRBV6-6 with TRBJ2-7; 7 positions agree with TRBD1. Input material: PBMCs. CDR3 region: CASGRDSPYEQYF. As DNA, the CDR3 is TGTGCCAGCGGCCGGGACAGTCCCTACGAGCAGTACTTC.